Presented here are 22 T cell receptor beta chains from one specimen sequenced in a study of blood T cells in healthy people across ages. Primed by a sample-barcoded 5' primer and a J-beta primer mix, a second PCR proceeded for 7 to 11 cycles. MiXCR, run by TCRdb on the 5' RACE reads, gives a single entry per CDR3 protein. In the table there are roughly 2 million distinct CDR3 sequences, about 50% of which are singletons. Sequencing used blood. These TCRs come from a woman aged 35 to 49 in good health.

The chain links TRBV4-2 to TRBJ2-7; the match to TRBD1 covers 10 bases. Losses at the gene ends were 0 bases for V and 5 bases for J; bases not matched to a gene: 7. CDR1 is LGHNA, CDR2 YNFKEQ, per germline. This CDR3 contains 16 residues. CDR3 DNA: TGTGCCAGCAGCCAAGATCTGTGGGACAGGGGTGACGAGCAGTACTTC. Translation: CASSQDLWDRGDEQYF.

The chain employs TRBV4-1 and TRBJ2-7, with 10 bases identical to TRBD1. V dropped 0 bases and J dropped 3; count of bases not matched to a gene: 5. The CDR3 spans 16 residues. Germline V CDR1 and CDR2: MGHRA, YSYEKL. The CDR3 coding sequence is TGCGCCAGCAGCCAAGAGGTGGGGACAGGGGACTACGAGCAGTACTTC. It translates to CASSQEVGTGDYEQYF.

The CDR3 DNA reads TGTGCCAGCAGCCCCCCAAGCCCAGATACGCAGTATTTT. Encoded protein: CASSPPSPDTQYF. The rearrangement links TRBV7-2 to TRBJ2-3; D is uncertain. Trimming stripped 5 bases from V and 4 bases from J, with 10 bases between. The CDR3 covers 13 residues. CDR1 and CDR2 from the germline V gene are SGHTA and FQGNSA. Together with reference TRBV7-2 and TRBJ2-3, the CDR3 gives the full variable domain: GAGVSQSPSNKVTEKGKDVELRCDPISGHTALYWYRQSLGQGLEFLIYFQGNSAPDKSGLPSDRFSAERTGGSVSTLTIQRTQQEDSAVYLCASSPPSPDTQYFGPGTRLTVL.

This chain links TRBV12-3 or TRBV12-4 with TRBJ1-2, with D unresolved. Trimming took off 11 bases at V and 8 bases at J, with 12 bases between the two ends. The CDR3 is 10 amino acids. The CDR3 coding sequence is TGTGCCGGCTACAAGGACGGCTACACCTTC. Its protein is CAGYKDGYTF.

The chain combines TRBV6-2 or TRBV6-3 with TRBJ1-2; tentative D call: TRBD1 (6 bases). The germline V gene encodes CDR1 MNHEY and CDR2 SVGEGT. The CDR3 covers 17 residues. V was trimmed by 1 base and J by 2 bases, leaving 17 bases between them. The CDR3 DNA follows: TGTGCCAGCAGTTACTTTGACAGGCTCGCGAACAACTATGGCTACACCTTC. Its protein product is CASSYFDRLANNYGYTF.

The rearrangement uses TRBV24-1 and TRBJ2-1; D is uncertain. The CDR3 is 13 amino acids. V was trimmed by 4 bases and J by 3 bases, leaving 6 bases between them. Looked up from germline, CDR1 is KGHDR and CDR2 is SFDVKD. The CDR3 DNA is TGTGCCACCAGTGACGCAGGCTACAATGAGCAGTTCTTC. It encodes CATSDAGYNEQFF.

This clonotype was seen more than once but under ten times. V and J are TRBV20-1 and TRBJ2-4; 8 bases agree with TRBD2. Matching the DNA end better, TRBJ2-7 makes the J call doubtful. CDR3 length: 12 amino acids. Germline CDR1 reads DFQATT; CDR2 reads SNEGSKA (reference sequence). DNA of the CDR3: TGCAGTGCTAGAGTACTAGCGGACGAGCAGTACTTC. Protein sequence: CSARVLADEQYF.

This clonotype has only one observation. The chain couples TRBV6-5 to TRBJ1-4; tentatively, D is TRBD1 (5 bases). V was clipped by 2 bases and J by 4 bases, with 14 bases between them. CDR3 size: 16 residues. Germline V gene sequence: CDR1 MNHEY, CDR2 SVGAGI. As DNA, the CDR3 is TGTGCCAGCAGTTACACTCCTGGGACCGTTAATGAAAAACTGTTTTTT. It specifies CASSYTPGTVNEKLFF.

This clonotype was recorded a few times. The chain carries TRBV10-3 and TRBJ2-1; 14 nucleotides line up with TRBD2. Germline lookup yields CDR1 ENHRY and CDR2 SYGVKD. Losses at the gene ends were 6 bases for V and 0 bases for J; bases not matched to a gene: 7. The CDR3 runs to 18 residues. The CDR3 DNA sequence: TGTGCCATCAGCACTAGGACTAGCGGGGGGATCTCCTACAATGAGCAGTTCTTC. Translating it yields CAISTRTSGGISYNEQFF.

The chain combines TRBV9 with TRBJ2-7, with 7 positions matching TRBD1. V was clipped by 0 bases and J by 5 bases; unmatched bases: 5. Germline CDR1 reads SGDLS; CDR2 reads YYNGEE. This CDR3 is built from 14 residues. The CDR3 protein is CASSVGDRIHEQYF. DNA of the CDR3: TGTGCCAGCAGCGTAGGGGACAGAATCCACGAGCAGTACTTC.

V is TRBV7-8 and J is TRBJ2-1, with TRBD1 as a possible D gene (6 bases). V was shortened by 1 base and J by 3 bases, with 19 bases between the two germline ends. Germline values: CDR1 SGHVS, CDR2 FQNEAQ. The CDR3 sequence is 18 residues long. The CDR3 DNA follows: TGTGCCAGCAGCTTAGAATATACACTACAGGGTTTCTACAATGAGCAGTTCTTC. This encodes CASSLEYTLQGFYNEQFF.

The V gene is TRBV7-2, the J gene TRBJ2-3; 8 bases agree with TRBD2. The CDR3 has 17 residues. Germline assignment: CDR1 SGHTA and CDR2 FQGNSA. V was clipped by 5 bases and J by 2 bases; unmatched bases: 12. As DNA, the CDR3 is TGTGCCAGCAGCCTTAGTCTGGGCGGGGGGCCCACAGATACGCAGTATTTT. As protein: CASSLSLGGGPTDTQYF.

The V and J genes are TRBV28 and TRBJ1-6; 7 bases line up with TRBD1. The V and J ends lost 5 bases and 2 bases, in that order; junction bases with no gene match: 6. The germline gives CDR1 MDHEN, CDR2 SYDVKM. The CDR3 runs to 16 residues. The CDR3 DNA reads as TGTGCCAGCAGTCCCACAGGGGTCGCCTATAATTCACCCCTCCACTTT. Amino acids: CASSPTGVAYNSPLHF. Drawing the rest from reference TRBV28 and TRBJ1-6, the complete variable domain is DVKVTQSSRYLVKRTGEKVFLECVQDMDHENMFWYRQDPGLGLRLIYFSYDVKMKEKGDIPEGYSVSREKKERFSLILESASTNQTSMYLCASSPTGVAYNSPLHFGNGTRLTVT.

This clonotype was seen only a few times. This chain uses TRBV6-5 with TRBJ2-3; 11 bases are shared with TRBD2. Germline lookup yields CDR1 MNHEY and CDR2 SVGAGI. J was trimmed by 4 bases and V by 4 bases; bases with no gene match: 10. The CDR3 consists of 17 residues. DNA for the CDR3: TGTGCCAGCAGTTTAACTACTAGCGGGGGTATTTCAGATACGCAGTATTTT. Protein sequence: CASSLTTSGGISDTQYF.

This clonotype was counted ten times or more. The rearrangement links TRBV4-3 to TRBJ2-7; D is possibly TRBD1 (7 bases). CDR3 size: 12 residues. The V gene lost 3 bases and the J gene lost 7 bases, with 10 bases spanning the gap. CDR1 and CDR2 from the germline V gene are LGHNA and YSLEER. This CDR3 reads CASSQTGREQYF. The CDR3 DNA sequence: TGCGCCAGCAGCCAGACAGGGAGGGAGCAGTACTTC.

The table lists this clonotype with a few counts. The DNA for the CDR3 is TGCGCCAGCAGCCAGGCTGTTCGGGGCGCGGGCTATGGCTACACCTTC. Translating gives CASSQAVRGAGYGYTF. The rearrangement links TRBV4-1 to TRBJ1-2; D is perhaps TRBD1 (5 bases). CDR3 length equals 16 residues. Germline V CDR1 and CDR2: MGHRA, YSYEKL. The V and J ends lost 3 bases and 4 bases respectively, with 18 bases between them.

CDR3 sequence: CASRSFDGGATGETQYF. CDR3 nucleotides: TGTGCCAGCAGGTCCTTCGACGGGGGGGCCACTGGTGAGACCCAGTACTTC. This chain connects TRBV7-2 to TRBJ2-5; 8 nucleotides agree with TRBD2. With V trimmed by 6 bases and J by 5 bases, 17 bases remained unmatched. CDR3 size: 17 residues. The germline CDR1 and CDR2 sequences are SGHTA and FQGNSA.

In this sample, this clonotype turned up a few times. J is TRBJ2-7 and V is TRBV4-1; the D is unclear. In germline, CDR1 is MGHRA, CDR2 YSYEKL. CDR3 size: 14 residues. The V end was cut by 1 base, the J end by 5 bases, with 12 bases between. CDR3 residues: CASSQGLLPDEQYF. For the CDR3, the DNA is TGCGCCAGCAGCCAAGGGCTACTACCGGACGAGCAGTACTTC.

V usage is TRBV12-3 or TRBV12-4 and J usage is TRBJ2-7, with 10 bases that match TRBD1. There are 17 residues in the CDR3. After removal of 5 bases from V and 2 bases from J, the junction contained 12 bases not matched to a gene. Here the CDR3 reads CASSPRLGQGVPYEQYF. The CDR3 DNA is TGTGCCAGCAGTCCACGCCTTGGACAGGGGGTACCCTACGAGCAGTACTTC.

The V and J genes are TRBV29-1 and TRBJ2-5; a possible D gene is TRBD2 (5 bases). V lost 3 bases, J lost 9 bases, and 11 bases lay in between. The CDR3 covers 11 residues. The germline CDR1 and CDR2 sequences are SQVTM and ANQGSEA. CDR3 amino acids: CSVDRGRAQYF. CDR3 bases: TGCAGCGTTGATCGGGGTAGGGCCCAGTACTTC.

This clonotype was observed a handful of times. The chain has TRBV6-2 or TRBV6-3 and TRBJ2-5; D not certain. The V end lost 6 bases, the J end lost 4 bases, and 24 bases lay between the germline ends. Looked up from germline, CDR1 is MNHEY and CDR2 is SVGEGT. The CDR3 is made up of 17 amino acids. The CDR3 loop reads CASSLNLDGETAETQYF. DNA of the CDR3: TGTGCCAGCAGCCTCAATTTAGATGGGGAAACGGCAGAGACCCAGTACTTC.

Notes on this clonotype: Possible read error: a much larger clone is one base away. The chain combines TRBV6-5 with TRBJ2-3; D is undetermined. Germline V lookup: CDR1 MNHEY, CDR2 SVGAGI. Trimming cost V 5 bases and J 4 bases, with 4 bases left between them. There are 11 residues in the CDR3. DNA of the CDR3: TGTGCCAGCAGTAACGCAGATACGCAGTATTTT. Encoded protein: CASSNADTQYF.